The 10 T cell receptor beta chains presented below share a single source sample, sequenced in a study of naive and memory T cell subsets. Study-level points and caveats: Possibly reflecting memory cells re-expressing CD45RA, a few larger clonotypes occurred in naive repertoires, especially CD8.

Antigens for these TCRs are unknown. The beta constant-region primer was an equimolar mix of two oligonucleotides covering TRBC1 and TRBC2. The ligated cDNA underwent four PCR rounds using SP2 and nested alpha and beta constant-region primers. Using its own MiXCR run on the UMI-ligation and nested PCR reads, TCRdb lists one record per CDR3 protein. Seen here are around 83,000 distinct CDR3 sequences, roughly 10% observed once, and the top ten hold 0.12% to 0.15%. Sequenced sample: naive CD4+ T cells from blood. These receptors were obtained from a human donor in good health.

This clonotype was seen a handful of times. The chain links TRBV24-1 to TRBJ1-2; perhaps TRBD1 as D (5 bases). The CDR3 length is 13 residues. The V end lost 9 bases, the J end lost 6 bases, and 16 bases lay between the germline ends. Germline-derived CDR1 and CDR2 are KGHDR and SFDVKD. CDR3 nucleotide sequence: TGTGCCACCGCTACTGGGGCTAAGGATGGCTACACCTTC. This translates into CATATGAKDGYTF.

This clonotype was recorded a few times. The V and J genes are TRBV27 and TRBJ2-3; 9 bases align to TRBD1. Per the germline V gene, CDR1 is MNHEY and CDR2 is SMNVEV (reference sequence). This CDR3 is 16 amino acids long. V lost 2 bases to trimming and J lost 1 base; unmatched junction nucleotides: 4. CDR3 region: CASSLRGDRGTDTQYF. The CDR3 bases are TGTGCCAGCAGTTTAAGGGGGGACAGGGGCACAGATACGCAGTATTTT.

The chain couples TRBV19 to TRBJ1-5; D is undetermined. V lost 1 base, J lost 3 bases, and 10 bases lay in between. Per germline, CDR1 LNHDA and CDR2 SQIVND (reference sequence). The length of the CDR3 is 15 residues. The CDR3 is CASSIVLGYNQPQHF. The DNA for the CDR3 is TGTGCCAGTAGTATAGTCTTAGGCTACAATCAGCCCCAGCATTTT.

The CDR3 DNA is TGTGCCAGCAGCGGATCCCCACACCAGGAGAAGAACGAGCAGTACTTC. Translation gives CASSGSPHQEKNEQYF. The J gene is TRBJ2-7, the V gene TRBV9; no clear D. The CDR3 consists of 16 residues. Germline loops: CDR1 SGDLS, CDR2 YYNGEE. Trimming left V 3 bases short and J 5 bases short, with 21 bases between.

V and J are TRBV5-8 and TRBJ1-3; 7 bases map to TRBD1. Germline CDR1 and CDR2: SGHTS and YDEGEE. After removal of 4 bases from V and 8 bases from J, the junction contained 9 bases not matched to a gene. The CDR3 has 14 residues. CDR3 in amino acids: CASSVQGGRHTIYF. CDR3 DNA: TGTGCCAGCAGCGTGCAGGGGGGCCGGCACACCATATATTTT.

This clonotype has more than one count but fewer than ten. The rearrangement uses TRBV12-3 or TRBV12-4 and TRBJ2-3; perhaps TRBD2 as D (5 bases). V was shortened by 1 base and J by 0 bases, with 8 bases between the two germline ends. This CDR3 comprises 15 residues. The CDR3 here is CASSLGRTSTDTQYF. DNA of the CDR3: TGTGCCAGCAGTTTAGGGCGGACTAGCACAGATACGCAGTATTTT.

This clonotype appeared a few times. The chain carries TRBV29-1 and TRBJ2-3; 12 bases are a match to TRBD2. This CDR3 comprises 15 residues. Per germline, CDR1 SQVTM and CDR2 ANQGSEA. The trim removed 6 bases at V and 6 bases at J, leaving 10 bases unmatched. CDR3 protein: CSVRASGRAMDTQYF. In nucleotides, the CDR3 is TGCAGCGTGAGGGCTAGCGGGAGGGCAATGGATACGCAGTATTTT.

This rearrangement joins TRBV15 to TRBJ1-3; 9 bases map to TRBD1. Germline V gene sequence: CDR1 LNHNV, CDR2 YYDKDF (reference sequence). Unmatched junction bases numbered 13, after V lost 3 bases and J lost 4 bases. The CDR3 is 18 amino acids. CDR3 nucleotide sequence: TGTGCCACCAGCAGTGATCCCAACACAGGGGGCCTCGGAAACACCATATATTTT. Translating it yields CATSSDPNTGGLGNTIYF.

The V gene is TRBV18, the J gene TRBJ2-5, with 7 nucleotides matching TRBD1. CDR1 and CDR2 (germline): KGHSH, LQKENI. The CDR3 sequence is 14 residues long. After removal of 0 bases from V and 2 bases from J, the junction contained 0 bases not matched to a gene. The CDR3 loop reads CASSPPGQQETQYF. The CDR3 DNA is TGTGCCAGCTCACCACCGGGACAGCAAGAGACCCAGTACTTC.

A few counts support this clonotype. V gene TRBV20-1 combines with J gene TRBJ2-3; TRBD2 might be the D (6 bases). Trimming cost V 2 bases and J 5 bases, with 20 bases left between them. Germline V gives CDR1 DFQATT, CDR2 SNEGSKA (reference sequence). The CDR3 loop spans 16 amino acids. CDR3 coding DNA: TGCAGTGCTAGATGGGGGTTTGCGGGAAAAGGAGATACGCAGTATTTT. Its protein product is CSARWGFAGKGDTQYF.